The 32 T cell receptor beta chains below were found in one sample sequenced in a study of blood T cells in healthy people across ages. A J-beta primer mix and a sample-barcoded 5' primer were used in a second PCR of about 6 to 12 cycles. One entry per CDR3 protein, called by TCRdb with MiXCR from the 5' RACE reads. The data show 1,100,000 or so distinct CDR3 sequences, under 45% seen once. The sample comprised blood. Receptor source: a woman aged 60-75 years in good health.

V and J are TRBV9 and TRBJ2-1, with 12 bases fitting TRBD2. This CDR3 comprises 16 residues. V was pared by 0 bases and J by 7 bases, with 5 bases of the junction left unmatched. Germline CDR1 reads SGDLS; CDR2 reads YYNGEE. CDR3 bases: TGTGCCAGCAGCGTAGTTGGACTAGCGGGGAGTAATGAGCAGTTCTTC. It specifies CASSVVGLAGSNEQFF.

This clonotype came up once. The junction and the germline gene differ at one end; a read error may be behind it. The V and J genes are TRBV29-1 and TRBJ1-2; D is unclear. This CDR3 contains 13 residues. Germline loops: CDR1 SQVTM, CDR2 ANQGSEA. The chain's CDR3 is CGVVPQKWNGYTF. The CDR3 nucleotides are TGCGGCGTTGTTCCCCAAAAGTGGAATGGCTACACCTTC.

The chain recombines TRBV20-1 with TRBJ2-3; D possibly corresponds to TRBD2 (5 bases). Germline CDR1 and CDR2: DFQATT and SNEGSKA (reference sequence). V gave up 2 bases and J gave up 0 bases, with 12 bases separating them. The CDR3 is 15 residues long. The CDR3 DNA is TGCAGTGCTAGAAGTCCAGCGGCTAGCACAGATACGCAGTATTTT. It yields the protein CSARSPAASTDTQYF.

The chain combines TRBV5-1 with TRBJ2-1, with TRBD1 matching over 8 bases. The CDR3 loop spans 17 amino acids. Germline trimming cut 4 bases from V and 4 bases from J; bases unmatched to any gene: 13. CDR1 and CDR2 from the germline V gene are SGHRS and YFSETQ. The CDR3 protein is CASSPHWTGRLYNEQFF. CDR3 DNA: TGCGCCAGCAGCCCGCACTGGACAGGGAGATTATACAATGAGCAGTTCTTC.

A few counts support this clonotype. The chain is built from TRBV27 and TRBJ2-7; D might be TRBD2 (6 bases). Trimming left V 5 bases short and J 4 bases short, with 15 bases between. Germline V gene lookup returns CDR1 MNHEY and CDR2 SMNVEV (reference sequence). This CDR3 comprises 14 residues. Here the CDR3 reads CASSLLTRPYEQYF. The CDR3 coding sequence is TGTGCCAGCAGTCTCCTGACTAGGCCTTACGAGCAGTACTTC.

The rearrangement uses TRBV5-5 and TRBJ2-1, with 8 nucleotides matching TRBD1. V lost 4 bases and J lost 8; bases outside the gene matches: 8. The length of the CDR3 is 14 residues. CDR1 and CDR2 from the germline V gene are SGHKS and YYEKEE (reference sequence). CDR3 bases: TGTGCCAGCAGCCAACAGACAGGGGTCGATGAGCAGTTCTTC. Translated, it gives CASSQQTGVDEQFF.

This clonotype appeared a few times. V usage is TRBV12-3 or TRBV12-4 and J usage is TRBJ1-5; D ambiguous. The V gene lost 6 bases and the J gene lost 3 bases, with 12 bases spanning the gap. CDR3 length: 14 residues. In nucleotides, the CDR3 is TGTGCCAGCAGACCCGTGGGCCTCAATCAGCCCCAGCATTTT. Residues: CASRPVGLNQPQHF.

This rearrangement joins TRBV10-3 to TRBJ2-7, with TRBD2 identical over 7 bases. V was clipped by 11 bases and J by 6 bases; unmatched bases: 10. Per the germline V gene, CDR1 is ENHRY and CDR2 is SYGVKD. The CDR3 totals 12 residues. The CDR3 sequence is CAASGRDPEQYF. The CDR3 region has the DNA TGTGCCGCTAGCGGCCGAGACCCCGAGCAGTACTTC.

Only one count was recorded for this clonotype. A read error may produce the germline difference seen at one junction end. CDR3 in DNA: TGTGCCGGCAGGACAGGGGGTTTTAGCGGCTACACCTTC. Translation: CAGRTGGFSGYTF. This chain links TRBV27 with TRBJ1-2; 10 bases are shared with TRBD1. The CDR3 is 13 amino acids. CDR1 MNHEY and CDR2 SMNVEV come from the germline V gene (reference sequence).

About this clonotype itself: Its ends do not fully match the called genes, so a read error is possible. The chain joins TRBV9 to TRBJ2-3; D gene unclear. The CDR3 totals 12 residues. Germline assignment: CDR1 SGDLS and CDR2 YYNGEE. For the CDR3, the DNA is TGTGCCAGCGGCGTAGAGGATGATACGCAGTATTTT. It is translated as CASGVEDDTQYF.

This clonotype was detected only once. A read error may be the cause here, since a much bigger clone is one base away. The J gene is TRBJ2-7, the V gene TRBV5-5; tentatively, D is TRBD2 (5 bases). Germline loops: CDR1 SGHKS, CDR2 YYEKEE (reference sequence). V lost 2 bases, J lost 6 bases, and 15 bases lay in between. The CDR3 totals 14 residues. The CDR3 protein is CASSFIEGKGEQYF. DNA of the CDR3: TGTGCCAGCAGCTTTATAGAGGGAAAGGGCGAGCAGTACTTC.

Concerning this clonotype: An end of the junction does not agree with germline; a read error may underlie this. The CDR3 here is CASSLFGENIQYF. The DNA for the CDR3 is TGTGCCAGCAGCTTATTCGGGGAAAATATTCAGTACTTC. V usage is TRBV11-2 and J usage is TRBJ2-4, with D possibly matching TRBD2 (5 bases). The CDR3 runs 13 residues. Germline loops: CDR1 SGHAT, CDR2 FQNNGV. Full variable domain (rest looked up from reference TRBV11-2 and TRBJ2-4): EAGVAQSPRYKIIEKRQSVAFWCNPISGHATLYWYQQILGQGPKLLIQFQNNGVVDDSQLPKDRFSAERLKGVDSTLKIQPAKLEDSAVYLCASSLFGENIQYFGAGTRLSVL.

There are a few counts of this clonotype. The chain employs TRBV11-1 and TRBJ2-7, with D perhaps TRBD2 (5 bases). CDR1 and CDR2 from the germline V gene are SGHAT and FQDESV (reference sequence). CDR3 length: 14 amino acids. V lost 2 bases and J lost 3, with 11 bases in between. Here the CDR3 reads CASSLYTGIYEQYF. CDR3 DNA: TGTGCCAGCAGCTTATACACGGGAATCTACGAGCAGTACTTC.

This clonotype occurred a few times. The rearrangement uses TRBV28 and TRBJ1-2; 7 bases map to TRBD1. The V and J ends lost 6 bases and 7 bases, in that order; junction bases with no gene match: 8. This CDR3 has 13 residues. The V gene's germline CDR1 is MDHEN and CDR2 SYDVKM. CDR3 residues: CASRMMTGIGYTF. As DNA, the CDR3 is TGTGCCAGCAGGATGATGACAGGGATTGGCTACACCTTC.

The chain is built from TRBV4-1 and TRBJ2-5, with a tentative D call TRBD1 (6 bases). V lost 2 bases and J 5 bases, leaving 15 bases between the germline ends. The CDR3 length is 15 residues. The V gene's germline CDR1 is MGHRA and CDR2 YSYEKL. CDR3 sequence: CASSQPPAGAETQYF. In DNA, the CDR3 is TGCGCCAGCAGCCAACCCCCCGCAGGGGCGGAGACCCAGTACTTC.

This chain links TRBV21-1 with TRBJ2-7; the DNA was not compared with TRBD1, the D call given in the table. TRBV21-1 is a pseudogene segment. This CDR3 region has 15 residues. Written as DNA, the CDR3 is TGTGCCAGCAGGCCGGGACAGGGGAGAGTCTACGAGCAGTACTTC. It specifies CASRPGQGRVYEQYF.

This clonotype was counted only a few times. V and J are TRBV12-3 or TRBV12-4 and TRBJ2-1, with 9 bases fitting TRBD2. The CDR3 loop spans 16 amino acids. The trim removed 7 bases at V and 1 base at J, leaving 8 bases unmatched. The CDR3, as DNA: TGTGCCAGCAACTCCCTTAGCGGGAGTTCCTACAATGAGCAGTTCTTC. This sequence encodes CASNSLSGSSYNEQFF.

This clonotype has only a few counts. The chain recombines TRBV20-1 with TRBJ2-7, with 8 positions matching TRBD2. Germline CDR1 is DFQATT and CDR2 is SNEGSKA (reference sequence). This CDR3 is built from 13 residues. The V segment lost 3 bases and the J segment 3 bases; nucleotides outside the gene matches: 4. The CDR3 bases are TGCAGTGCTAGTCGAGCGGGGGACTACGAGCAGTACTTC. Translation gives CSASRAGDYEQYF.

This clonotype appeared a few times. CDR3: CASSQSGFSTDTQYF. Here the CDR3 DNA reads TGTGCCAGCAGCCAAAGCGGGTTTAGCACAGATACGCAGTATTTT. The chain employs TRBV7-6 and TRBJ2-3, with D possibly matching TRBD2 (6 bases). V gave up 5 bases and J gave up 0 bases, with 12 bases separating them. This CDR3 has 15 amino acids. The germline V gene has CDR1 SGHVS and CDR2 FNYEAQ.

In this sample, this clonotype turned up many times. The chain carries TRBV6-5 and TRBJ2-1; 7 positions match TRBD2. Germline CDR1 and CDR2: MNHEY and SVGAGI. The CDR3 runs 13 residues. Trimming at V came to 6 bases and at J to 7 bases, leaving 6 bases not matched to a gene. In DNA, the CDR3 is TGTGCCAGCAGCCCCGGGAGGTGGAATGAGCAGTTCTTC. This codes for CASSPGRWNEQFF.

The chain joins TRBV12-3 or TRBV12-4 to TRBJ1-2, with 7 bases aligning to TRBD1. The CDR3 consists of 16 residues. V shed 2 bases, J shed 4 bases, and the junction held 10 bases outside the gene matches. The CDR3 reads CASSLTKGAGGYGYTF. CDR3 DNA sequence: TGTGCCAGCAGTTTAACAAAGGGGGCGGGGGGCTATGGCTACACCTTC.

For this clonotype: This may be a read error: a much more frequent sequence differs by one nucleotide. This rearrangement joins TRBV7-8 to TRBJ2-7; TRBD2 is a possible D gene (6 bases). Germline lookup yields CDR1 SGHVS and CDR2 FQNEAQ. This CDR3 contains 12 residues. The DNA for the CDR3 is TGTGCCAGCGGCGGGGCGGTTTACGAGCGGTACTTC. Translation: CASGGAVYERYF.

The gene calls are TRBV6-1 and TRBJ2-7; D is possibly TRBD2 (5 bases). This CDR3 region has 13 residues. Germline V gene data show CDR1 as MNHNS and CDR2 as SASEGT. The V end was cut by 5 bases, the J end by 3 bases, with 11 bases between. CDR3 sequence (DNA): TGTGCCAGCAGTTTTAGCGACCGCTACGAGCAGTACTTC. Residues: CASSFSDRYEQYF.

This clonotype came up once. This may be a read error, as it is one base from a much larger clone. The genes are TRBV29-1 and TRBJ1-2; D unclear. This CDR3 spans 12 amino acids. Germline CDR1 reads SQVTM; CDR2 reads ANQGSEA. DNA of the CDR3: TGCAGCGTTGAAGAAAACTACTATGGCTGCACCTTC. This translates into CSVEENYYGCTF.

This sequence joins TRBV20-1 and TRBJ2-3; D perhaps matches TRBD2 (5 bases). V was shortened by 3 bases and J by 0 bases, with 10 bases between the two germline ends. This CDR3 has 14 residues. Germline lookup yields CDR1 DFQATT and CDR2 SNEGSKA (reference sequence). The CDR3 DNA sequence: TGCAGTGCTAGGGACTTTGCCAGCACAGATACGCAGTATTTT. This gives the protein CSARDFASTDTQYF.

This clonotype was seen a few times. The CDR3: CASSYSSWAGTDTQYF. The CDR3 region has the DNA TGTGCCAGCAGTTACTCCTCGTGGGCTGGCACAGATACGCAGTATTTT. The chain employs TRBV6-5 and TRBJ2-3; D gene ambiguous. The CDR3 length is 16 residues. V was shortened by 0 bases and J by 1 base, with 11 bases between the two germline ends. Germline V gene sequence: CDR1 MNHEY, CDR2 SVGAGI.

CDR3 sequence: CSAPLAETLNEQFF. The CDR3 DNA follows: TGCAGTGCTCCGCTAGCGGAAACCTTAAATGAGCAGTTCTTC. The chain has TRBV20-1 and TRBJ2-1, with 7 bases matching TRBD2. The V gene end was trimmed by 5 bases and the J gene end by 7 bases; junction bases not matched to a gene: 11. The germline CDR1 and CDR2 sequences are DFQATT and SNEGSKA (reference sequence). The CDR3 covers 14 residues.

This clonotype was recorded at least ten times. The genes are TRBV4-2 and TRBJ2-3; D is undetermined. The CDR3 loop spans 13 amino acids. V was shortened by 0 bases and J by 4 bases, with 5 bases between the two germline ends. Germline values: CDR1 LGHNA, CDR2 YNFKEQ. CDR3 in amino acids: CASSQDLPDTQYF. CDR3 in DNA: TGTGCCAGCAGCCAAGATCTCCCAGATACGCAGTATTTT.

The rearrangement joins TRBV5-1 to TRBJ1-1; TRBD1 agrees at 10 bases. After removal of 4 bases from V and 5 bases from J, the junction contained 11 bases not matched to a gene. The germline CDR1 and CDR2 sequences are SGHRS and YFSETQ. The CDR3 contains 16 residues. CDR3 nucleotide sequence: TGCGCCAGCAGCACCGGACAGGGGGGCTCTTGGACTGAAGCTTTCTTT. Residues: CASSTGQGGSWTEAFF. The variable domain in full, with the rest retrieved from reference TRBV5-1 and TRBJ1-1, is KAGVTQTPRYLIKTRGQQVTLSCSPISGHRSVSWYQQTPGQGLQFLFEYFSETQRNKGNFPGRFSGRQFSNSRSEMNVSTLELGDSALYLCASSTGQGGSWTEAFFGQGTRLTVV.

The CDR3 reads CASSLSRHNEQFF. For the CDR3, the DNA is TGTGCCAGCAGCTTAAGCAGGCATAATGAGCAGTTCTTC. The gene calls are TRBV11-2 and TRBJ2-1; D not certain. The V gene's germline CDR1 is SGHAT and CDR2 FQNNGV. Trimming removed 2 bases at V and 7 bases at J, with 9 bases between. The CDR3 contains 13 residues.

This clonotype came up a few times. V and J are TRBV27 and TRBJ1-4; D is unresolved. The germline CDR1 and CDR2 sequences are MNHEY and SMNVEV (reference sequence). V lost 8 bases and J lost 12, with 19 bases in between. This CDR3 region has 13 residues. CDR3 protein: CASSQRAGRELFF. Here the CDR3 DNA reads TGTGCCAGCTCCCAAAGGGCCGGAAGGGAACTGTTTTTT.

The CDR3 sequence: CSATRGTSGNEQFF. CDR3 nucleotides: TGCAGTGCTACACGCGGGACTAGCGGTAATGAGCAGTTCTTC. The V and J genes are TRBV20-1 and TRBJ2-1; 11 positions match TRBD2. Per the germline V gene, CDR1 is DFQATT and CDR2 is SNEGSKA (reference sequence). V shed 4 bases, J shed 7 bases, and the junction held 6 bases outside the gene matches. The CDR3 length is 14 residues.